The 10 T cell receptor beta chains listed next were all sequenced from one sample in a study of blood T cell repertoires in COVID-19. Measured with immunoSEQ multiplex PCR; TCRdb has only the in-frame clones, and not every one. The sample consists of tens of thousands of clones, about four fifths of them appearing once. The sample comprised peripheral blood. The receptors here all came from a woman of 80 years or more with acute or convalescent COVID-19.

V usage is TRBV2 and J usage is TRBJ1-1, with no clear D. The germline V and J ends were trimmed by 4 bases and 7 bases, with 10 bases remaining between them. The CDR3 consists of 12 residues. Germline CDR1 is SNHLY and CDR2 is FYNNEI. This CDR3 is CASSATELEAFF. In DNA form, the CDR3 reads TGTGCCAGCAGTGCGACGGAGCTTGAAGCTTTCTTT.

V and J are TRBV7-3 and TRBJ2-5; 10 nucleotides align to TRBD2. The germline V gene encodes CDR1 SGHTA and CDR2 FQGTGA. The CDR3 runs 15 residues. Unmatched junction bases numbered 7, after V lost 4 bases and J lost 5 bases. The CDR3 sequence is CASSWAAGGPETQYF. In DNA form, the CDR3 reads TGTGCCAGCAGCTGGGCAGCGGGGGGGCCTGAGACCCAGTACTTC.

This chain uses TRBV11-3 with TRBJ1-2, with 8 bases aligning to TRBD1. CDR3 length equals 13 residues. The trim removed 6 bases at V and 6 bases at J, leaving 6 bases unmatched. Germline V gene data show CDR1 as SGHNT and CDR2 as YENEEA. The CDR3 sequence: CASSSTGGHGYTF. CDR3 bases: TGTGCCAGCAGTTCCACAGGGGGTCATGGCTACACCTTC. Supplemented by reference TRBV11-3 and TRBJ1-2, the full variable domain reads EAGVVQSPRYKIIEKKQPVAFWCNPISGHNTLYWYLQNLGQGPELLIRYENEEAVDDSQLPKDRFSAERLKGVDSTLKIQPAELGDSAVYLCASSSTGGHGYTFGSGTRLTVV.

The genes are TRBV6-5 and TRBJ2-3; D is undetermined. Germline CDR1 reads MNHEY; CDR2 reads SVGAGI. V lost 0 bases and J 4 bases, leaving 11 bases between the germline ends. This CDR3 has 15 amino acids. Here the CDR3 reads CASSYSTVASDTQYF. CDR3 sequence (DNA): TGTGCCAGCAGTTACTCGACGGTAGCCTCAGATACGCAGTATTTT.

This clone was seen a handful of times. The chain combines TRBV18 with TRBJ1-1, with 9 bases fitting TRBD1. Unmatched junction bases numbered 14, after V lost 5 bases and J lost 7 bases. The CDR3 loop spans 16 amino acids. Germline V CDR1 and CDR2: KGHSH, LQKENI. For the CDR3, the DNA is TGTGCCAGCTCAACCACAGAAACAGGGGGCAGTGGTGAAGCTTTCTTT. Encoded protein: CASSTTETGGSGEAFF.

The V call is TRBV29-1, the J call TRBJ1-1; D gene unclear. The CDR3 runs 14 residues. In germline, CDR1 is SQVTM, CDR2 ANQGSEA. Trimming removed 4 bases from V and 1 base from J, with 13 bases in between. Written as DNA, the CDR3 is TGCAGCGTTGTAAAGGGCGGAGGGAACACTGAAGCTTTCTTT. This encodes CSVVKGGGNTEAFF.

V gene TRBV6-5 combines with J gene TRBJ1-1; D ambiguous. The CDR3 sequence is 11 residues long. Germline loops: CDR1 MNHEY, CDR2 SVGAGI. The ends were cut back, 5 bases at V and 11 bases at J, with 12 bases in the middle. The CDR3 DNA reads TGTGCCAGCAGTCCCCGAGGGAGGGCTTTCTTT. Translation gives CASSPRGRAFF.

The chain couples TRBV19 to TRBJ2-3, with D possibly TRBD1 on 6 matching bases. Trimming shortened V by 4 bases and J by 0 bases, and 17 bases separated the two germline ends. This CDR3 region has 17 residues. The germline V gene has CDR1 LNHDA and CDR2 SQIVND (reference sequence). CDR3: CASSNRPGTHSTDTQYF. CDR3 nucleotides: TGTGCCAGTAGTAACCGCCCCGGGACACATAGCACAGATACGCAGTATTTT.

The CDR3: CASSRTGPEESQHF. Here the CDR3 DNA reads TGTGCCAGCAGTAGGACAGGGCCCGAAGAGTCCCAGCATTTT. The chain couples TRBV2 to TRBJ1-5, with 8 bases that match TRBD1. Germline V gene lookup returns CDR1 SNHLY and CDR2 FYNNEI. This CDR3 has 14 amino acids. V shed 5 bases and J 11 bases; nucleotides not matched to a gene: 11.

The V call is TRBV5-1, the J call TRBJ1-5; 8 bases fit TRBD1. In germline, CDR1 is SGHRS, CDR2 YFSETQ. The trim removed 0 bases at V and 4 bases at J, leaving 6 bases unmatched. This CDR3 is built from 16 residues. CDR3: CASSLGGQGANQPQHF. CDR3 coding DNA: TGCGCCAGCAGCTTGGGAGGGCAGGGGGCGAATCAGCCCCAGCATTTT.